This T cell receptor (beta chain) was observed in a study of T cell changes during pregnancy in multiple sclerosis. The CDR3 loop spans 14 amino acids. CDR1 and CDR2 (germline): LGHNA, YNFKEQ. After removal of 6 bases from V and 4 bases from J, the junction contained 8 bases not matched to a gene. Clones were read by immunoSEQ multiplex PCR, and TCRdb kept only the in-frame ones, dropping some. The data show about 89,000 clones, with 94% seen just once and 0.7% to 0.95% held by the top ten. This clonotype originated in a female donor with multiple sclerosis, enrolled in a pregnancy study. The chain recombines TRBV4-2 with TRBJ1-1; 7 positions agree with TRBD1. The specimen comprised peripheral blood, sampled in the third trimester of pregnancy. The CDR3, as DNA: TGTGCCAGCAGTTACGAGGGACAGTCCACTGAAGCTTTCTTT. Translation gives CASSYEGQSTEAFF.